This entry features one TCR beta chain sequence. The sample originates from a study of blood T cell repertoires in COVID-19. Study context: In each case, the material was cDNA or gDNA derived from T cells, B-cell-depleted T cells, or PBMCs.

Seattle participants joined during active infection and were tracked over time. Data came from immunoSEQ multiplex PCR; TCRdb stores just in-frame clones and leaves some out. Here the sample spans under 150,000 clones, under 95% being singletons. CDR1 SGHTA and CDR2 FQGNSA come from the germline V gene. V lost 4 bases to trimming and J lost 0 bases, with 9 bases between them. This CDR3 contains 15 residues. V usage is TRBV7-2 and J usage is TRBJ1-4; D remains ambiguous. The sequence was collected from a man aged 60-69 years with COVID-19, enrolled during active disease. Sequencing was performed on peripheral blood. CDR3 DNA: TGTGCCAGCAGCTACGACGGAGCAACTAATGAAAAACTGTTTTTT. Translated, it gives CASSYDGATNEKLFF.